This T cell receptor beta chain came from a study of blood T cell repertoires in COVID-19 (dated by TCRdb to the early 2020s). The study in broad terms: Samples from collaborators originated in the United States, Italy and Spain and spanned both the acute and convalescent phases of COVID-19. The material from the prospective study consisted of cDNA or gDNA derived from T cells, B-cell-depleted T cells, or PBMCs. Deeply sampled blood TCRbeta repertoires from subjects exposed to, actively infected with, or recovered from COVID-19 were included in the dataset. The repertoires were released in a freely available public database intended as a resource for research on the immune response to SARS-CoV-2. The samples were drawn from two sources: the first 160 participants of the ongoing ImmuneRACE study, and 1,200 or so subjects contributed by 6 global collaborators. Sample metadata almost always included a de-identified subject ID, COVID-19 status, age in years and sex. Where HLA class I and class II types were available, the types were taken from metadata supplied by the sample provider, not from assay-based typing.

Overall study results and their limits: The amount of clinical and demographic metadata varied by source and participant and was provided uncurated.

TCRbeta CDR3 regions were amplified from genomic DNA by means of the immunoSEQ Assay, a bias-controlled multiplex PCR. In the original analysis: Nucleated cell counts per sample were estimated from amplification of reference gene primers within the assay. To quantify the absolute abundance of each unique TCRbeta CDR3 rearrangement, sequence reads were collapsed and filtered. For each sample, productive Simpson clonality was calculated as the square root of Simpson's diversity index over productive rearrangements. The table was pulled from immuneACCESS by TCRdb, which kept in-frame rearrangements only. Such tables lose some clones; where checked, under half of the loss comes from unresolved V genes, and the rest has no known cause. That table furnishes V, J and clone size, whereas the DNA furnished D and trimming. This sample lists some 300,000 clones; approximately 91% were detected once. Less than 4% of the sample rests with the top ten.

Regarding this clone: Its antigen has not been determined. Base qualities are not recorded, but no much larger clone differs from it by a single base.

Trimming accounts for 7 bases at V and 1 base at J, while the number of junction bases matched to no gene is 5. CDR1 is given as MNHEY and CDR2 as SMNVEV, both from the germline V gene (reference sequence). Its CDR3 holds 15 amino acids, cysteine through phenylalanine. The sequence is cut down to CDR3 DNA, 45 bases in frame from base 1. In the prospective study, participants were 18 to 89 years old, resided in fewer than 25 geographic areas of the United States, and were enrolled through a virtual design. Cohort assignment in the prospective study relied on participant-reported clinical history from a screening survey and a study questionnaire. Exposed participants had been in contact with someone with a PCR-confirmed or clinician-diagnosed COVID-19 case within 2 weeks of study entry. In the prospective study, mobile phlebotomists collected whole blood, serum and a nasopharyngeal or oropharyngeal swab from each participant. Over an approximately two-month period, participants in the prospective study had the option of providing additional blood draws and questionnaires. Prospective study blood samples were shipped either frozen or at room temperature before DNA extraction.

The chain is encoded by TRBV27 joined to TRBJ2-3; 10 junctional bases match TRBD2. The source material was PBMCs or T cells enriched from blood (not recorded which). This receptor was taken from a young woman who had been exposed to COVID-19. The DNA reads as follows: TGTGCCAGCACACAGCGGGGGGGCGGCACAGATACGCAGTATTTT. Its protein reads: CASTQRGGGTDTQYF.